Presented here are 27 T cell receptor beta chains from one specimen sequenced in a study of beta chain features in type 1 diabetes. Study-wide points: Within each of all four CD4+ subsets, Type 1 diabetes patients had TCRB CDR3s that were moderately but significantly shorter.

Antigens for these TCRs are unknown. As every portion of the isolated RNA was reverse transcribed, the sequencing read expressed TCRB transcripts. Sequencing was performed with immunoSEQ multiplex PCR; in TCRdb, only in-frame clones are kept and a portion is missing. The repertoire has nearly 700,000 clones, roughly 13% of them found once; the top ten carry 0.022%. Material for sequencing was naive CD4+ T cells from blood. Source of these receptors: a man younger than 35 with type 1 diabetes.

The V and J genes are TRBV27 and TRBJ2-5; 8 positions agree with TRBD1. Trimming cost V 3 bases and J 2 bases; bases outside gene matches: 8. The CDR3 runs to 16 residues. CDR1 and CDR2 (germline): MNHEY, SMNVEV (reference sequence). The CDR3 sequence: CASSFRTGLGQETQYF. In nucleotides, the CDR3 is TGTGCCAGCAGTTTTAGGACAGGGCTGGGGCAAGAGACCCAGTACTTC.

V gene TRBV7-2 combines with J gene TRBJ2-2; D perhaps matches TRBD1 (6 bases). The CDR3 totals 17 residues. The ends were cut back, 1 base at V and 0 bases at J, with 12 bases in the middle. Germline-derived CDR1 and CDR2 are SGHTA and FQGNSA. The CDR3 nucleotides read TGTGCCAGCAGCTTAGTGAGGGGGTTCCCGAACACCGGGGAGCTGTTTTTT. Its protein product is CASSLVRGFPNTGELFF.

This clone was found a few times. The V call is TRBV5-6, the J call TRBJ1-2; TRBD1 matches 10 bases. V gave up 4 bases and J gave up 2 bases; unmatched junction bases: 5. The germline CDR1 and CDR2 sequences are SGHDT and YYEEEE. The CDR3 is 15 amino acids. CDR3 in amino acids: CASSPGQGGNYGYTF. Written as DNA, the CDR3 is TGTGCCAGCAGCCCCGGACAGGGGGGAAACTATGGCTACACCTTC.

This sequence joins TRBV13 and TRBJ1-2, with TRBD1 matching over 8 bases. The CDR3 totals 15 residues. Trimming took 4 bases from V and 4 from J; bases not matched to a gene: 8. The germline V gene has CDR1 PRHDT and CDR2 FYEKMQ (reference sequence). Here the CDR3 DNA reads TGTGCCAGCAGCTCCCCCAGGACAGGGATCTATGGCTACACCTTC. Its protein product is CASSSPRTGIYGYTF.

This clone has only a few counts. V gene TRBV5-1 combines with J gene TRBJ2-7; 12 bases map to TRBD1. The ends lost 5 bases at V and 2 bases at J; junction bases unmatched: 5. Germline-derived CDR1 and CDR2 are SGHRS and YFSETQ. The CDR3 covers 15 residues. The CDR3 is CASRPGTGGPYEQYF. CDR3 nucleotide sequence: TGCGCCAGCAGGCCCGGGACAGGGGGCCCCTACGAGCAGTACTTC.

The chain couples TRBV19 to TRBJ2-1; D might be TRBD1 or TRBD2, each matching 5 bases. This CDR3 is built from 14 residues. Trimming removed 6 bases from V and 7 bases from J, with 16 bases in between. The germline V gene has CDR1 LNHDA and CDR2 SQIVND (reference sequence). The CDR3 loop is CASRGRDRWNEQFF. DNA for the CDR3: TGTGCCAGTAGGGGACGAGATCGGTGGAATGAGCAGTTCTTC.

This clone has a handful of counts. Additional DNA sequences in this sample encode the identical CDR3. The chain employs TRBV6-1 and TRBJ2-7; the D is unclear. V was clipped by 6 bases and J by 4 bases, with 10 bases between them. The CDR3 runs 12 residues. CDR1 and CDR2 (germline): MNHNS, SASEGT. CDR3 DNA sequence: TGTGCCAGCAGCGCCCTGGGGTACGAGCAGTACTTC. Its protein is CASSALGYEQYF.

This clone was recorded a few times. V is TRBV7-9 and J is TRBJ2-2; possible D gene TRBD1, 6 bases. The germline V gene encodes CDR1 SEHNR and CDR2 FQNEAQ (reference sequence). Trimming stripped 4 bases from V and 5 bases from J, with 11 bases between. The CDR3 contains 14 residues. The CDR3 bases are TGTGCCAGCAGCTCGCTACAGGGAACCGGGGAGCTGTTTTTT. This encodes CASSSLQGTGELFF. Filled out from reference TRBV7-9 and TRBJ2-2, the complete variable domain reads DTGVSQNPRHKITKRGQNVTFRCDPISEHNRLYWYRQTLGQGPEFLTYFQNEAQLEKSRLLSDRFSAERPKGSFSTLEIQRTEQGDSAMYLCASSSLQGTGELFFGEGSRLTVL.

This clone was seen only a few times. V gene TRBV7-2 combines with J gene TRBJ2-7; D perhaps matches TRBD1 (5 bases). CDR1 is SGHTA and CDR2 is FQGNSA in the germline V gene. The V end lost 3 bases, the J end lost 2 bases, and 11 bases lay between the germline ends. The CDR3 is made up of 14 amino acids. This chain's CDR3 is CASSLMGPAYEQYF. Here the CDR3 DNA reads TGTGCCAGCAGCTTGATGGGGCCCGCCTACGAGCAGTACTTC.

This clone was observed a few times. This sequence joins TRBV7-2 and TRBJ2-1, with 8 bases lining up with TRBD2. V lost 3 bases, J lost 0 bases, and 10 bases stayed unmatched. CDR1 is SGHTA, CDR2 FQGNSA, per germline. CDR3 length: 18 residues. The CDR3 loop is CASSFGGAPLFSYNEQFF. Written as DNA, the CDR3 is TGTGCCAGCAGCTTCGGGGGGGCCCCTCTATTCTCCTACAATGAGCAGTTCTTC.

This clone showed up just a few times. The chain joins TRBV6-4 to TRBJ1-2; a weak D match, TRBD1 (5 bases). Germline values: CDR1 MRHNA, CDR2 SNTAGT. The CDR3 is 15 residues long. Trimming took 4 bases from V and 2 from J, leaving 14 bases between them. CDR3 nucleotides: TGTGCCAGCAGTGTCAACAAAGGACAAAACTATGGCTACACCTTC. Translation: CASSVNKGQNYGYTF.

This clone was recorded a few times. The V call is TRBV29-1, the J call TRBJ2-2, with TRBD1 matching 8 bases. This CDR3 has 15 amino acids. CDR1 and CDR2 from the germline V gene are SQVTM and ANQGSEA. V lost 7 bases, J lost 4 bases, and 11 bases stayed unmatched. CDR3 sequence: CSAGSDRAGTGELFF. For the CDR3, the DNA is TGCAGCGCCGGGTCGGACAGGGCAGGCACCGGGGAGCTGTTTTTT.

The table lists this clone with a few counts. The chain employs TRBV5-1 and TRBJ1-1; no clear D gene. The V end lost 1 base, the J end lost 0 bases, and 13 bases lay between the germline ends. This CDR3 has 16 residues. In germline, CDR1 is SGHRS, CDR2 YFSETQ. The CDR3 here is CASSLIRRSMNTEAFF. The CDR3 DNA reads as TGCGCCAGCAGCTTGATCCGGAGATCGATGAACACTGAAGCTTTCTTT.

This clone occurred a few times. The chain joins TRBV10-3 to TRBJ2-3; D is undetermined. V was shortened by 8 bases and J by 0 bases, with 9 bases between the two germline ends. Germline assignment: CDR1 ENHRY and CDR2 SYGVKD. The CDR3 consists of 13 residues. Here the CDR3 reads CAIHHGSTDTQYF. CDR3 bases: TGTGCCATCCATCATGGTAGCACAGATACGCAGTATTTT.

This clone was seen a few times. Distinct nucleotide sequences in the sample also encode this CDR3. This chain joins TRBV6-5 and TRBJ2-3; the D is unclear. Trimming cost V 8 bases and J 0 bases, with 9 bases left between them. Germline V lookup: CDR1 MNHEY, CDR2 SVGAGI. This CDR3 has 13 amino acids. CDR3 nucleotide sequence: TGTGCCAGCCGAGATACAAGCACAGATACGCAGTATTTT. This codes for CASRDTSTDTQYF.

The sample holds a few counts of this clone. The rearrangement uses TRBV4-1 and TRBJ2-7; TRBD1 aligns across 7 bases. The CDR3 totals 14 residues. Germline-derived CDR1 and CDR2 are MGHRA and YSYEKL. The V gene end was trimmed by 4 bases and the J gene end by 2 bases; junction bases not matched to a gene: 5. CDR3 in DNA: TGCGCCAGCAGCCTGGGACAGACGACCTACGAGCAGTACTTC. It is translated as CASSLGQTTYEQYF.

The chain links TRBV28 to TRBJ1-2, with a possible D match to TRBD1 (6 bases). This CDR3 is built from 14 residues. V lost 6 bases and J lost 5, with 16 bases in between. Germline assignment: CDR1 MDHEN and CDR2 SYDVKM. In nucleotides, the CDR3 is TGTGCCAGCAGCACCGGACAGTCGCGGTATGGCTACACCTTC. Its protein product is CASSTGQSRYGYTF.

The chain is built from TRBV1 and TRBJ2-5; no check of the table's D call, TRBD2, against the DNA was made. TRBV1 is deemed a pseudogene. The CDR3 has 17 residues. Here the CDR3 DNA reads TGCACCAGCAGCCAAGATCGAAGCGGGGGGACGGGAGAGACCCAGTACTTC. Its protein product is CTSSQDRSGGTGETQYF.

This clone was seen a single time. The chain combines TRBV5-6 with TRBJ2-1; TRBD1 agrees at 10 bases. The CDR3 contains 15 residues. Germline V gives CDR1 SGHDT, CDR2 YYEEEE. V gave up 4 bases and J gave up 2 bases; unmatched junction bases: 3. Here the CDR3 DNA reads TGTGCCAGCAGCCCAGGACAGGGGGCCTACAATGAGCAGTTCTTC. This codes for CASSPGQGAYNEQFF.

This clone has only a few counts. This chain uses TRBV19 with TRBJ2-1; D call uncertain. The germline gives CDR1 LNHDA, CDR2 SQIVND (reference sequence). Deletions cut 4 bases from V and 0 bases from J, with 13 bases between. This CDR3 comprises 16 residues. The CDR3 is CASSTLDGSSYNEQFF. DNA for the CDR3: TGTGCCAGTAGTACCCTCGATGGTAGCTCCTACAATGAGCAGTTCTTC.

The chain links TRBV6-5 to TRBJ2-1; 9 nucleotides agree with TRBD1. Germline values: CDR1 MNHEY, CDR2 SVGAGI. The CDR3 loop spans 14 amino acids. V gave up 6 bases and J gave up 9 bases; unmatched junction bases: 9. The CDR3 nucleotides read TGTGCCAGCAGCCTGATAGGACAGGGGACTGAGCAGTTCTTC. This translates into CASSLIGQGTEQFF.

This chain uses TRBV12-5 with TRBJ1-5; tentative D call: TRBD1 (5 bases). Germline V CDR1 and CDR2: LGHNT, FRNRAP. CDR3 length equals 13 residues. Trimming shortened V by 7 bases and J by 4 bases, and 11 bases separated the two germline ends. Here the CDR3 DNA reads TGTGCTAGTGTTATGGGACTGAATCAGCCCCAGCATTTT. It yields the protein CASVMGLNQPQHF.

This sequence joins TRBV19 and TRBJ2-7, with D possibly matching TRBD1 (6 bases). The V gene's germline CDR1 is LNHDA and CDR2 SQIVND (reference sequence). Trimming removed 3 bases at V and 4 bases at J, with 10 bases between. The CDR3 consists of 13 residues. The CDR3 DNA reads TGTGCCAGTAGTATCCCAGGGGAATACGAGCAGTACTTC. Its translation: CASSIPGEYEQYF. Variable domain in full (rest from reference TRBV19 and TRBJ2-7): DGGITQSPKYLFRKEGQNVTLSCEQNLNHDAMYWYRQDPGQGLRLIYYSQIVNDFQKGDIAEGYSVSREKKESFPLTVTSAQKNPTAFYLCASSIPGEYEQYFGPGTRLTVT.

The V and J genes are TRBV5-8 and TRBJ2-5, with 9 bases aligning to TRBD1. This CDR3 is 14 amino acids long. Germline V gives CDR1 SGHTS, CDR2 YDEGEE. Losses at the gene ends were 6 bases for V and 5 bases for J; bases not matched to a gene: 8. This chain's CDR3 is CASKATGGLETQYF. The CDR3 DNA follows: TGTGCCAGCAAAGCAACAGGGGGCTTGGAGACCCAGTACTTC.

This sequence joins TRBV7-3 and TRBJ1-2, with D possibly matching TRBD1 (5 bases). CDR3 length equals 13 residues. Trimming pared 5 bases from V and 2 bases from J, leaving 9 bases between. Germline V CDR1 and CDR2: SGHTA, FQGTGA. CDR3 protein: CASSREGNYGYTF. The DNA of the CDR3 is TGTGCCAGCAGCCGGGAGGGGAACTATGGCTACACCTTC.

There are a few counts of this clone. The rearrangement links TRBV5-4 to TRBJ2-5; D not resolved. The V end lost 0 bases, the J end lost 5 bases, and 11 bases lay between the germline ends. The CDR3 has 14 amino acids. Germline loops: CDR1 SGHNT, CDR2 YYREEE (reference sequence). This CDR3 is CASSLAPRGETQYF. The CDR3 bases are TGTGCCAGCAGCTTGGCCCCCCGTGGGGAGACCCAGTACTTC.

With respect to this clone: The sample contains more than one DNA sequence encoding this CDR3. The rearrangement uses TRBV10-3 and TRBJ2-5; D remains unclear. CDR1 and CDR2 from the germline V gene are ENHRY and SYGVKD. The CDR3 covers 12 residues. The ends were cut back, 4 bases at V and 2 bases at J, with 5 bases in the middle. CDR3 DNA: TGTGCCATCAGTGGCGGACAAGAGACCCAGTACTTC. This translates into CAISGGQETQYF.